Listed here are 18 T cell receptor beta chains from one sample, sequenced in a study of early T cells in non-severe SARS-CoV-2 infection. TCRdb recomputed calls from the 5' RACE reads with MiXCR, one row per CDR3 protein. The sample yields roughly 51,000 distinct CDR3 sequences, around 9.1% seen once. The material sequenced was whole blood. Receptors were obtained from an adult who was a healthcare worker with PCR-confirmed SARS-CoV-2 infection or an uninfected control (not recorded which).

This clonotype was recorded at least ten times. This sequence joins TRBV9 and TRBJ2-7; TRBD2 matches 9 bases. The CDR3 length is 14 residues. Unmatched junction bases numbered 9, after V lost 7 bases and J lost 4 bases. Germline assignment: CDR1 SGDLS and CDR2 YYNGEE. The DNA of the CDR3 is TGTGCCAGCCCCAGTAGCGGGAGAGGGTACGAGCAGTACTTC. This translates into CASPSSGRGYEQYF.

This clonotype was detected many times. The rearrangement uses TRBV6-5 and TRBJ2-2; D gene ambiguous. The V end was cut by 7 bases, the J end by 2 bases, with 8 bases between. CDR3 length: 13 residues. Germline V gene data show CDR1 as MNHEY and CDR2 as SVGAGI. CDR3 in amino acids: CASTTSNTGELFF. The CDR3 coding sequence is TGTGCCAGCACTACAAGCAACACCGGGGAGCTGTTTTTT.

This clonotype showed up just a few times. The chain combines TRBV9 with TRBJ2-7; TRBD2 aligns across 7 bases. Germline V gives CDR1 SGDLS, CDR2 YYNGEE. This CDR3 contains 15 residues. After removal of 4 bases from V and 2 bases from J, the junction contained 9 bases not matched to a gene. CDR3 sequence (DNA): TGTGCCAGCAGCCGTAGTGTTAGCGGGCCCTACGAGCAGTACTTC. It specifies CASSRSVSGPYEQYF. The variable domain in full, completed from reference TRBV9 and TRBJ2-7, reads DSGVTQTPKHLITATGQRVTLRCSPRSGDLSVYWYQQSLDQGLQFLIQYYNGEERAKGNILERFSAQQFPDLHSELNLSSLELGDSALYFCASSRSVSGPYEQYFGPGTRLTVT.

This clonotype was seen repeatedly, ten times or more. The V gene is TRBV7-9, the J gene TRBJ1-1; D may be TRBD1 (6 bases). Looked up from germline, CDR1 is SEHNR and CDR2 is FQNEAQ (reference sequence). V was trimmed by 4 bases and J by 7 bases, leaving 16 bases between them. This CDR3 has 14 residues. CDR3 residues: CASSSYGGRVEAFF. As DNA, the CDR3 is TGTGCCAGCAGCTCCTATGGGGGGCGAGTTGAAGCTTTCTTT. The full variable domain, in which reference TRBV7-9 and TRBJ1-1 provide the parts outside the CDR3, is DTGVSQNPRHKITKRGQNVTFRCDPISEHNRLYWYRQTLGQGPEFLTYFQNEAQLEKSRLLSDRFSAERPKGSFSTLEIQRTEQGDSAMYLCASSSYGGRVEAFFGQGTRLTVV.

This clonotype was observed a few times. The V gene is TRBV24-1, the J gene TRBJ2-3; D could derive from TRBD1 or TRBD2 (5 bases each). Germline assignment: CDR1 KGHDR and CDR2 SFDVKD. The CDR3 is 13 amino acids. V lost 3 bases and J lost 5, with 8 bases in between. In DNA, the CDR3 is TGTGCCACCAGTGATGGGGACGGAGATACGCAGTATTTT. Its protein product is CATSDGDGDTQYF.

This clonotype showed up just a few times. The chain joins TRBV29-1 to TRBJ2-2; no firm D call. This CDR3 is 13 amino acids long. Per the germline V gene, CDR1 is SQVTM and CDR2 is ANQGSEA. Trimming took 8 bases from V and 0 from J, leaving 10 bases between them. The DNA of the CDR3 is TGCAGCACCAAGGGCCCGAACACCGGGGAGCTGTTTTTT. Encoded protein: CSTKGPNTGELFF.

At least ten counts were recorded for this clonotype. The chain uses TRBV14 and TRBJ2-4; no definite D call. The CDR3 totals 19 residues. The V gene lost 1 base and the J gene lost 0 bases, with 19 bases spanning the gap. Looked up from germline, CDR1 is SGHDN and CDR2 is FVKESK. CDR3 sequence: CASSQGSSFSPLAKNIQYF. CDR3 coding DNA: TGTGCCAGCAGCCAAGGGAGCAGCTTCAGCCCACTAGCCAAAAACATTCAGTACTTC.

The rearrangement joins TRBV30 to TRBJ1-3, with D tentatively TRBD1 (6 bases). Trimming shortened V by 2 bases and J by 7 bases, and 15 bases separated the two germline ends. CDR3 length: 14 residues. Germline-derived CDR1 and CDR2 are GTSNPN and SVGIG (reference sequence). This chain's CDR3 is CAWSIIGGRNTIYF. DNA for the CDR3: TGTGCCTGGAGTATAATAGGGGGGCGGAACACCATATATTTT.

This rearrangement joins TRBV5-5 to TRBJ1-1, with D perhaps TRBD1 (6 bases). Trimming shortened V by 6 bases and J by 1 base, and 19 bases separated the two germline ends. The CDR3 extends over 16 amino acids. Germline-derived CDR1 and CDR2 are SGHKS and YYEKEE (reference sequence). The DNA for the CDR3 is TGTGCCAGCACTCAGGGCGGGGGGCCGGCGAACACTGAAGCTTTCTTT. Translated, it gives CASTQGGGPANTEAFF.

The genes are TRBV7-2 and TRBJ2-5; D is unclear. Germline V gene lookup returns CDR1 SGHTA and CDR2 FQGNSA. The CDR3 consists of 13 residues. Trimming left V 4 bases short and J 5 bases short, with 11 bases between. The CDR3 DNA reads TGTGCCAGCAGCTCGGTAGGGTCGGAGACCCAGTACTTC. Translation gives CASSSVGSETQYF. The full variable domain, completed using reference TRBV7-2 and TRBJ2-5, is GAGVSQSPSNKVTEKGKDVELRCDPISGHTALYWYRQSLGQGLEFLIYFQGNSAPDKSGLPSDRFSAERTGGSVSTLTIQRTQQEDSAVYLCASSSVGSETQYFGPGTRLLVL.

This clonotype was picked up many times. The chain combines TRBV6-5 with TRBJ2-7; the match to TRBD2 covers 7 bases. The CDR3 length is 15 residues. Per the germline V gene, CDR1 is MNHEY and CDR2 is SVGAGI. J gave up 4 bases and V 6 bases, and 12 bases lay outside the gene matches. In nucleotides, the CDR3 is TGTGCCAGCAGCCAGCCTGGGGGAGGGAAGTACGAGCAGTACTTC. This translates into CASSQPGGGKYEQYF.

This clonotype was detected a few times. The rearrangement links TRBV10-2 to TRBJ1-1; TRBD1 aligns across 11 bases. Losses at the gene ends were 2 bases for V and 2 bases for J; bases not matched to a gene: 4. Germline loops: CDR1 WSHSY, CDR2 SAAADI. The CDR3 loop spans 16 amino acids. CDR3 residues: CASSEGQGALNTEAFF. The DNA of the CDR3 is TGCGCCAGCAGTGAGGGACAGGGGGCCCTAAACACTGAAGCTTTCTTT.

This clonotype was picked up many times. The chain is built from TRBV5-1 and TRBJ1-5; TRBD1 might be the D (5 bases). Trimming removed 2 bases from V and 5 bases from J, with 11 bases in between. From germline, CDR1 is SGHRS and CDR2 YFSETQ. The CDR3 contains 14 residues. CDR3 in DNA: TGCGCCAGCAGCTTACAGGTATGGCATCAGCCCCAGCATTTT. Translation: CASSLQVWHQPQHF.

This chain joins TRBV30 and TRBJ2-7, with 8 bases that match TRBD2. CDR3 length: 14 amino acids. CDR1 is GTSNPN, CDR2 SVGIG, per germline (reference sequence). Losses at the gene ends were 0 bases for V and 6 bases for J; bases not matched to a gene: 7. For the CDR3, the DNA is TGTGCCTGGAGTGTACGGTTGAGCGGGAGCGAGCAGTACTTC. Its translation is CAWSVRLSGSEQYF.

In this sample, this clonotype turned up many times. The genes are TRBV28 and TRBJ2-7; tentatively, D is TRBD1 (5 bases). V was shortened by 5 bases and J by 0 bases, with 20 bases between the two germline ends. The V gene's germline CDR1 is MDHEN and CDR2 SYDVKM. The CDR3 sequence is 17 residues long. CDR3 residues: CASSPLRDSRNSYEQYF. The CDR3 DNA sequence: TGTGCCAGCAGTCCCCTCCGAGACAGCCGTAACTCCTACGAGCAGTACTTC.

This clonotype showed up many times. This chain joins TRBV5-5 and TRBJ1-6; 8 nucleotides agree with TRBD1. This CDR3 contains 14 residues. Losses at the gene ends were 0 bases for V and 9 bases for J; bases not matched to a gene: 2. Germline V lookup: CDR1 SGHKS, CDR2 YYEKEE (reference sequence). CDR3: CASSLEQGVSPLHF. The CDR3 bases are TGTGCCAGCAGCTTGGAACAGGGGGTTTCACCCCTCCACTTT.

V is TRBV20-1 and J is TRBJ2-1; the D gene is possibly TRBD2 (6 bases). Germline V gene sequence: CDR1 DFQATT, CDR2 SNEGSKA (reference sequence). This CDR3 region has 15 residues. Trimming removed 0 bases from V and 0 bases from J, with 9 bases in between. This CDR3 reads CSARDRGSSYNEQFF. The CDR3 coding sequence is TGCAGTGCTAGAGATCGGGGGAGCTCCTACAATGAGCAGTTCTTC.

The chain uses TRBV5-1 and TRBJ2-1, with a weak D call TRBD2 (5 bases). The V and J ends lost 4 bases and 2 bases respectively, with 16 bases between them. This CDR3 has 16 amino acids. Germline lookup yields CDR1 SGHRS and CDR2 YFSETQ. CDR3 nucleotide sequence: TGCGCCAGCAGCCCATCTCCGGGGAGCACCTACAATGAGCAGTTCTTC. Translating it yields CASSPSPGSTYNEQFF.